This is a list of T cell receptor beta chains from one sample in a study of T cell responses to AZD1222 COVID-19 vaccine. Only in-frame clones appear in the TCRdb table, and some are missing; sequencing was by immunoSEQ multiplex PCR. Of roughly 150,000 clones in the sample, around 93% were seen once. The source was peripheral blood, collected on day 0 of AZD1222 vaccination. Receptors originate from an adult in good health. Each CDR3 is given with its conserved first and last residue. A D gene is named only where the DNA matches it firmly. The size entry is marked missing in some rows and otherwise reads once, few, many or a size class.

abundance: .; d_gene: .; j_gene: TRBJ2-1; v_gene: TRBV10-3; CDR3nt: TGTGCCATCAGTGAAAGAACCGAGGGGAAGGCTGAGCAGTTCTTC; CDR3aa: CAISERTEGKAEQFF
abundance: .; d_gene: TRBD1; j_gene: TRBJ1-2; v_gene: TRBV2; CDR3nt: TGTGCCAGCAGTGCCCGACAGGGAGGGTTCGGAGATGGCTACACCTTC; CDR3aa: CASSARQGGFGDGYTF
abundance: .; d_gene: .; j_gene: TRBJ1-2; v_gene: TRBV7-9; CDR3nt: TGTGCCAGCAGCTTAGAGGGGAACTATGGCTACACCTTC; CDR3aa: CASSLEGNYGYTF
abundance: .; d_gene: .; j_gene: TRBJ1-2; v_gene: TRBV19; CDR3nt: TGTGCCAGTAGTATTGGTTCCGGCTACACCTTC; CDR3aa: CASSIGSGYTF
abundance: .; d_gene: .; j_gene: TRBJ1-2; v_gene: TRBV27; CDR3nt: TGTGCCAGCATTCACCGGGACACTGACCCTACTAACTATGGCTACACCTTC; CDR3aa: CASIHRDTDPTNYGYTF
abundance: .; d_gene: .; j_gene: TRBJ2-2; v_gene: TRBV12-3/TRBV12-4; CDR3nt: TGTGCCAGCGACCAGGAACGGGTCGGGGAGCTGTTTTTT; CDR3aa: CASDQERVGELFF
abundance: .; d_gene: .; j_gene: TRBJ1-5; v_gene: TRBV4-1; CDR3nt: TGCGCCAGCAGCCAACCGACAGAGCGCAATCAGCCCCAGCATTTT; CDR3aa: CASSQPTERNQPQHF
abundance: .; d_gene: TRBD1; j_gene: TRBJ1-6; v_gene: TRBV28; CDR3nt: TGTGCCAGCAGCCTGACAGGGAACTTCGCACCCCTCCACTTT; CDR3aa: CASSLTGNFAPLHF
abundance: .; d_gene: .; j_gene: TRBJ1-1; v_gene: TRBV18; CDR3nt: TGTGCCAGCTCACCAGGGGTAGAGACTGAAGCTTTCTTT; CDR3aa: CASSPGVETEAFF
abundance: .; d_gene: .; j_gene: TRBJ1-5; v_gene: TRBV19; CDR3nt: TGTGCCAGTAGATACAGGGACAGCAATCAGCCCCAGCATTTT; CDR3aa: CASRYRDSNQPQHF
abundance: .; d_gene: .; j_gene: TRBJ1-5; v_gene: TRBV6-2/TRBV6-3; CDR3nt: TGTGCCAGCAGTTACTACGACAGTAGCAATCAGCCCCAGCATTTT; CDR3aa: CASSYYDSSNQPQHF
abundance: once; d_gene: .; j_gene: TRBJ2-7; v_gene: TRBV15; CDR3nt: TGTGCCACCAGCAGAGTCGGGAGCTCCTACGAGCAGTACTTC; CDR3aa: CATSRVGSSYEQYF
abundance: once; d_gene: .; j_gene: TRBJ2-6; v_gene: TRBV19; CDR3nt: TGTGCCAGTAGTACACACTACAGGGTCTATGGGGCCAACGTCCTGACTTTC; CDR3aa: CASSTHYRVYGANVLTF
abundance: once; d_gene: .; j_gene: TRBJ1-1; v_gene: TRBV9; CDR3nt: TGTGCCAGCAGCGTTGGGATAAACGGGGAAGCTTTCTTT; CDR3aa: CASSVGINGEAFF
abundance: .; d_gene: TRBD1; j_gene: TRBJ1-1; v_gene: TRBV4-2; CDR3nt: TGTGCCAGCAGCCAGACAGGGGGGGGCCTTTGGACTGAAGCTTTCTTT; CDR3aa: CASSQTGGGLWTEAFF
abundance: .; d_gene: TRBD2; j_gene: TRBJ2-5; v_gene: TRBV9; CDR3nt: TGTGCCAGCAGCGCTCCTAGCGGGGTGGAAGAGACCCAGTACTTC; CDR3aa: CASSAPSGVEETQYF
abundance: .; d_gene: TRBD2; j_gene: TRBJ2-3; v_gene: TRBV7-3; CDR3nt: TGTGCCAGCAGCCGACTAGCGGGGGCGCCTAGCACAGATACGCAGTATTTT; CDR3aa: CASSRLAGAPSTDTQYF
abundance: .; d_gene: .; j_gene: TRBJ1-1; v_gene: TRBV6-5; CDR3nt: TGTGCCAGCAGTACGAACACTGAAGCTTTCTTT; CDR3aa: CASSTNTEAFF
abundance: .; d_gene: .; j_gene: TRBJ1-5; v_gene: TRBV12-3/TRBV12-4; CDR3nt: TGTGCCAGCAGTTTAGCGGGGGTTCAGCCCCAGCATTTT; CDR3aa: CASSLAGVQPQHF
abundance: .; d_gene: .; j_gene: TRBJ1-1; v_gene: TRBV19; CDR3nt: TGTGCCAGTAGTATGGGTGGGTTCACTGAAGCTTTCTTT; CDR3aa: CASSMGGFTEAFF
abundance: few; d_gene: .; j_gene: TRBJ2-7; v_gene: TRBV4-2; CDR3nt: TGTGCCAGCAGCCAGAATCAGGCCTACGAGCAGTACTTC; CDR3aa: CASSQNQAYEQYF
abundance: .; d_gene: .; j_gene: TRBJ1-6; v_gene: TRBV14; CDR3nt: TGTGCCAGCAGCCTCCCCAATTCACCCCTCCACTTT; CDR3aa: CASSLPNSPLHF
abundance: .; d_gene: TRBD1; j_gene: TRBJ1-5; v_gene: TRBV6-1; CDR3nt: TGTGCCAGCAGTGCTCATGGGGGGATAAACAGGGGTATTCAGCCCCAGCATTTT; CDR3aa: CASSAHGGINRGIQPQHF
abundance: once; d_gene: .; j_gene: TRBJ1-1; v_gene: TRBV3-1/TRBV3-2; CDR3nt: TGTGCCAGCAGCCAAGAGGTCACTGAAGCTTTCTTT; CDR3aa: CASSQEVTEAFF
abundance: .; d_gene: .; j_gene: TRBJ1-4; v_gene: TRBV20-1; CDR3nt: TGCAGTGGACAAATTAATGAAAAACTGTTTTTT; CDR3aa: CSGQINEKLFF
abundance: .; d_gene: .; j_gene: TRBJ1-5; v_gene: TRBV19; CDR3nt: TGTGCCAGTAGTTGGGCGCGCATTAGCAATCAGCCCCAGCATTTT; CDR3aa: CASSWARISNQPQHF